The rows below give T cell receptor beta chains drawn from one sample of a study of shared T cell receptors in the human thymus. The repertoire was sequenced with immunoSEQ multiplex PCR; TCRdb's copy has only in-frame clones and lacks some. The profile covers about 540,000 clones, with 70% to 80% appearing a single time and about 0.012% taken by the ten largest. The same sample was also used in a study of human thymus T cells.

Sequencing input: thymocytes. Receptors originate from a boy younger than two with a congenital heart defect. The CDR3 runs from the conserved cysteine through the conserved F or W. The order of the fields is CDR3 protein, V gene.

CDR3aa: CASSPRQGWDYEQYF; v_gene: TRBV11-2
CDR3aa: CASSLGTGGRYNEQFF; v_gene: TRBV13
CDR3aa: CASSRDWGEADTQYF; v_gene: TRBV19
CDR3aa: CASRGEVEGNTEAFF; v_gene: TRBV28
CDR3aa: CSGHVFGDRRGTQYF; v_gene: TRBV29-1
CDR3aa: CASSPPKARNTEAFF; v_gene: TRBV18
CDR3aa: CASSSTGTGSEKLFF; v_gene: TRBV5-1
CDR3aa: CASSPAGGTDTQYF; v_gene: TRBV5-6
CDR3aa: CASSQDAGGLSNYGYTF; v_gene: TRBV4-3
CDR3aa: CATSRDSVGQEAGRTDTQYF; v_gene: TRBV15
CDR3aa: CASSSRSSGRGSYEQYF; v_gene: TRBV7-9
CDR3aa: CASSLRGQFRQETQYF; v_gene: TRBV27
CDR3aa: CASSLAQGLNTEAFF; v_gene: TRBV5-6
CDR3aa: CASSPRALGGETQYF; v_gene: TRBV7-8
CDR3aa: CASRDRGWQQYF; v_gene: TRBV6-5
CDR3aa: CASSQGPQHSGNTIYF; v_gene: TRBV4-1
CDR3aa: CASREGDGGYTF; v_gene: TRBV27
CDR3aa: CASPRLTGWNYGYTF; v_gene: TRBV10-3
CDR3aa: CASSLLQDGYTF; v_gene: TRBV5-6
CDR3aa: CASSTLNGEGIWYEQYF; v_gene: TRBV25-1
CDR3aa: CASSFLYEQYF; v_gene: TRBV5-6
CDR3aa: CASSLGGKREGYNEQFF; v_gene: TRBV7-8
CDR3aa: CASSLVGRGEDGYTF; v_gene: TRBV7-8
CDR3aa: CASSQAPGGTLYGYTF; v_gene: TRBV4-1
CDR3aa: CAWSSGRTDTQYF; v_gene: TRBV30
CDR3aa: CASSLAQTGLRNQPQHF; v_gene: TRBV7-8
CDR3aa: CASSFNGLAGGVAKNIQYF; v_gene: TRBV28
CDR3aa: CASSNRDTYGYTF; v_gene: TRBV19
CDR3aa: CASSSGNYEKLFF; v_gene: TRBV19
CDR3aa: CASSHLRDRGGEKLFF; v_gene: TRBV27
CDR3aa: CASSGTGWVSSYNEQFF; v_gene: TRBV25-1
CDR3aa: CASSLGGAASGEESTDTQYF; v_gene: TRBV7-6
CDR3aa: CASSQGLAGPYEQYF; v_gene: TRBV14
CDR3aa: CASSQEAGGNSGNTIYF; v_gene: TRBV14
CDR3aa: CASSPRQGLYGYTF; v_gene: TRBV7-2
CDR3aa: CASSHLPDRTPYEQYF; v_gene: TRBV4-1
CDR3aa: CASSLASVGDEQFF; v_gene: TRBV5-1
CDR3aa: CASSPPGTGMYQETQYF; v_gene: TRBV28
CDR3aa: CASSQDGGVGLAPDNEQFF; v_gene: TRBV4-1
CDR3aa: CASSRWSGSPAPYNEQFF; v_gene: TRBV4-3
CDR3aa: CASSLTAGVETQYF; v_gene: TRBV7-2
CDR3aa: CASSQDVAESPHEQYF; v_gene: TRBV4-3